This is a list of T cell receptor beta chains from one sample in a study of control samples from healthy donors and cancer patients. Assay: immunoSEQ multiplex PCR; the TCRdb copy retains only in-frame clones and omits some. This sample has about 140,000 clones, with 94% found just once. Sample: blood. These receptors were obtained from a man aged 40-49 years in good health. Both conserved end residues are part of each CDR3. The D gene is left open where the match is weak. Clone sizes are given selectively: once, few, many, or a class where the clone is expanded.

abundance | d_gene | j_gene | v_gene | CDR3aa | CDR3nt
- | - | TRBJ1-4 | TRBV5-5 | CASSPPLGQPSNEKLFF | TGTGCCAGCAGCCCCCCTTTGGGGCAGCCTTCTAATGAAAAACTGTTTTTT
- | - | TRBJ2-3 | TRBV5-6 | CASSFRVADTQYF | TGTGCCAGCAGCTTCAGGGTAGCAGATACGCAGTATTTT
- | TRBD1 | TRBJ1-3 | TRBV28 | CASSSQGAKGNTIYF | TGTGCCAGCAGTTCCCAGGGGGCGAAAGGAAACACCATATATTTT
- | TRBD2 | TRBJ2-7 | TRBV7-6 | CASSTPPGLAGTVYEQYF | TGTGCCAGCAGCACCCCCCCGGGACTAGCGGGAACGGTTTATGAGCAGTACTTC
once | - | TRBJ2-7 | TRBV18 | CASSPDSLAGSYEQYF | TGTGCCAGCTCACCAGATTCACTAGCAGGCTCCTACGAGCAGTACTTC
- | - | TRBJ2-7 | TRBV6-2/TRBV6-3 | CASSQTGTKSYEQYF | TGTGCCAGCAGCCAAACCGGGACAAAATCCTACGAGCAGTACTTC
- | - | TRBJ2-7 | TRBV19 | CASSIPLREPYF | TGTGCCAGTAGTATCCCTCTCAGGGAGCCGTACTTC
- | TRBD1 | TRBJ2-2 | TRBV24-1 | CATRDRGNGELFF | TGTGCCACCAGGGACAGGGGGAACGGGGAGCTGTTTTTT
- | TRBD2 | TRBJ2-3 | TRBV5-4 | CASSLFLAGTDTQYF | TGTGCCAGCAGCTTGTTTCTAGCGGGCACAGATACGCAGTATTTT
- | TRBD1 | TRBJ2-1 | TRBV7-3 | CASSNLKGQGSRSYYNEQFF | TGTGCCAGCAGCAACCTAAAGGGACAGGGGTCCCGGAGTTACTACAATGAGCAGTTCTTC
few | TRBD1 | TRBJ1-1 | TRBV19 | CASSVGQAYTEAFF | TGTGCCAGTAGTGTCGGACAGGCATACACTGAAGCTTTCTTT
- | - | TRBJ1-2 | TRBV9 | CASSEDGGWRYGYTF | TGTGCCAGCAGCGAAGACGGGGGCTGGAGATATGGCTACACCTTC
few | - | TRBJ2-7 | TRBV7-8 | CASSSLPIPQQYF | TGTGCCAGCAGCTCCCTCCCCATCCCTCAGCAGTACTTC
- | TRBD1 | TRBJ2-7 | TRBV5-4 | CASSVSGTGVDEQYF | TGTGCCAGCAGCGTGTCCGGGACAGGGGTTGACGAGCAGTACTTC
once | - | TRBJ1-2 | TRBV6-5 | CASITLQGLNYGYTF | TGTGCCAGCATCACCTTACAGGGCCTCAACTATGGCTACACCTTC
- | - | TRBJ2-3 | TRBV3-1/TRBV3-2 | CASSRIITGGGPDTQYF | TGTGCCAGCAGCCGGATAATTACGGGAGGGGGCCCAGATACGCAGTATTTT
- | - | TRBJ2-2 | TRBV7-6 | CASSLVITGELFF | TGTGCCAGCAGCTTAGTAATCACCGGGGAGCTGTTTTTT
- | - | TRBJ2-2 | TRBV9 | CASRKEGRTGELFF | TGTGCCAGCAGGAAGGAGGGGCGGACCGGGGAGCTGTTTTTT
- | - | TRBJ1-6 | TRBV3-1/TRBV3-2 | CASSLGGGNYSPLHF | TGTGCCAGCAGCCTCGGGGGAGGGAATTATTCACCCCTCCACTTT
- | TRBD2 | TRBJ2-4 | TRBV6-2/TRBV6-3 | CASSLAGAQAKNIQYF | TGTGCCAGCAGTTTAGCGGGGGCTCAAGCCAAAAACATTCAGTACTTC
- | - | TRBJ2-3 | TRBV6-6 | CASSVVADTQYF | TGTGCCAGCAGTGTGGTTGCGGATACGCAGTATTTT
- | - | TRBJ1-2 | TRBV7-9 | CASSLGSVLYGYTF | TGTGCCAGCAGCTTAGGCTCGGTCCTCTATGGCTACACCTTC
- | - | TRBJ2-7 | TRBV24-1 | CATSDTGKHSYEQYF | TGTGCCACCAGTGATACCGGGAAACACTCCTACGAGCAGTACTTC
- | - | TRBJ1-4 | TRBV10-3 | CAISDPGKPNEKLFF | TGTGCCATCAGTGACCCCGGGAAGCCCAATGAAAAACTGTTTTTT
- | - | TRBJ1-1 | TRBV7-9 | CASSLAGTNTEAFF | TGTGCCAGCAGCTTAGCGGGCACGAACACTGAAGCTTTCTTT
- | - | TRBJ1-2 | TRBV5-6 | CASSLALGPGDYGYTF | TGTGCCAGCAGCTTGGCCCTGGGCCCGGGGGACTATGGCTACACCTTC
- | - | TRBJ1-5 | TRBV5-6 | CASSLAGRNQPQHF | TGTGCCAGCAGCCTAGCGGGGCGTAATCAGCCCCAGCATTTT
- | - | TRBJ2-2 | TRBV7-9 | CASSPRNTGELFF | TGTGCCAGCAGCCCTAGGAACACCGGGGAGCTGTTTTTT
- | - | TRBJ1-3 | TRBV7-2 | CASSTQDTTGNTIYF | TGTGCCAGCAGCACCCAGGACACAACTGGAAACACCATATATTTT
once | TRBD2 | TRBJ2-3 | TRBV7-2 | CAPPQGLAEPDTQYF | TGTGCCCCCCCCCAGGGACTAGCGGAGCCAGATACGCAGTATTTT
- | TRBD1 | TRBJ1-3 | TRBV29-1 | CSVWTGGNTIYF | TGCAGCGTTTGGACAGGCGGAAACACCATATATTTT
- | TRBD2 | TRBJ2-3 | TRBV10-3 | CAIMAGGTDTQYF | TGTGCCATCATGGCGGGGGGCACAGATACGCAGTATTTT
- | TRBD1 | TRBJ2-4 | TRBV10-3 | CAISVGQGLNIQYF | TGTGCCATCAGCGTGGGACAGGGTTTAAACATTCAGTACTTC
- | TRBD1 | TRBJ1-2 | TRBV6-2/TRBV6-3 | CASSYTTGNYGYTF | TGTGCCAGCAGTTACACGACAGGGAACTATGGCTACACCTTC
- | - | TRBJ1-1 | TRBV6-5 | CASSNDLEANTEAFF | TGTGCCAGCAGTAACGATTTGGAGGCGAACACTGAAGCTTTCTTT
- | - | TRBJ1-3 | TRBV9 | CASSVSGTTGNTIYF | TGTGCCAGCAGCGTTTCAGGGACGACTGGAAACACCATATATTTT
- | - | TRBJ1-5 | TRBV27 | CASSLFSWNQPQHF | TGTGCCAGCAGTTTATTTTCGTGGAATCAGCCCCAGCATTTT
- | - | TRBJ2-1 | TRBV11-2 | CASSLYGEQFF | TGTGCCAGCAGCTTATATGGTGAGCAGTTCTTC
- | - | TRBJ2-1 | TRBV18 | CASSPWYNEQFF | TGTGCCAGCTCCCCATGGTACAATGAGCAGTTCTTC
- | - | TRBJ1-5 | TRBV10-3 | CAISESGDQPQHF | TGTGCCATCAGTGAGTCGGGGGATCAGCCCCAGCATTTT
- | - | TRBJ2-3 | TRBV6-6 | CASSPWKGATTTSSTDTQYF | TGTGCCAGCAGTCCCTGGAAAGGGGCCACTACTACTTCCAGCACAGATACGCAGTATTTT
- | - | TRBJ1-2 | TRBV3-1/TRBV3-2 | CASSQEYGGRLYGYTF | TGTGCCAGCAGCCAAGAGTATGGGGGCCGCCTCTATGGCTACACCTTC
- | TRBD1 | TRBJ1-4 | TRBV2 | CASIGDRSNEKLFF | TGTGCCAGCATCGGGGACAGGTCTAATGAAAAACTGTTTTTT
- | TRBD2 | TRBJ2-3 | TRBV11-1 | CASSLRTSSWTDTQYF | TGTGCCAGCAGCTTAAGGACTAGCTCCTGGACAGATACGCAGTATTTT